This T cell receptor (beta chain) was obtained from a study of CD8 T cells in Susac syndrome. Reverse transcription of roughly 0.5 to 1 ug RNA was carried out with random hexamers. The immunoSEQ assay covered 54 Vbeta and 13 Jbeta segments for CDR3. Using its own MiXCR run on the immunoSEQ multiplex PCR reads, TCRdb lists one record per CDR3 protein. The repertoire has some 150,000 distinct CDR3 sequences, 94% of them found once; the top ten carry around 0.29%. Per the germline V gene, CDR1 is DFQATT and CDR2 is SNEGSKA (reference sequence). The CDR3 sequence is 14 residues long. V was shortened by 0 bases and J by 3 bases, with 12 bases between the two germline ends. The study sequenced TCR beta in blood CD8+ and CD4+ T cells. Controls matched for age and sex were healthy donors. Negative magnetic isolation gave CD8+ and CD4+ cells; FACS enriched CD8+ TEMRA.

The sequencing input was CD8+ T cells from PBMCs. V gene TRBV20-1 combines with J gene TRBJ2-7; D could derive from TRBD1 or TRBD2 (6 bases each). The clonotype comes from a human donor in good health. CDR3 region: CSARDRGEIYEQYF. CDR3 nucleotides: TGCAGTGCTAGAGATAGGGGGGAGATCTACGAGCAGTACTTC.